The clone carrying this T cell receptor beta chain was found a few times. Its antigen is currently unknown. The data belong to a study of T-cell memory formation after mild COVID-19. Study overall: Largely donor-specific sequence clusters came from a couple of donors.

V dropped 3 bases and J dropped 9 bases, with 6 bases sitting between them. This CDR3 has 11 residues. Germline values: CDR1 SNHLY, CDR2 FYNNEI. In TCRdb, the 5' RACE reads were re-called with MiXCR into one record per CDR3 protein. The top ten clones hold roughly 21% of a sample with under 550,000 distinct CDR3 sequences, 18% of them seen once. The study's findings and limits: The finding that pre-infection memory included some responding clones suggested that cross-reactive memory joined.

This rearrangement joins TRBV2 to TRBJ2-1; D not certain. Source material: PBMCs or a T cell subset sorted from them (not recorded which). The TCR comes from a young man who had mild COVID-19 (a few samples of this study predate the infection). Cell type and time point are not known. CDR3 in DNA: TGTGCCAGCAGTGATCGTCGTGAGCAGTTCTTC. Amino acid sequence: CASSDRREQFF.